The clone carrying this T cell receptor (beta chain) was seen a single time. The data are from a study of shared clonotypes between healthy human individuals. This was a deep-level run. Measured with immunoSEQ multiplex PCR; TCRdb has only the in-frame clones, and not every one. There are about 520,000 clones in the sample; roughly 80% occur only once, and about 12% lies in the top ten. Unmatched junction bases numbered 5, after V lost 2 bases and J lost 8 bases. Germline assignment: CDR1 MNHEY and CDR2 SVGAGI. This CDR3 contains 15 residues. The receptor was isolated from a woman aged 40 to 50 in good health. Some clones in this sample may be carry-over from other donors' samples. The chain has TRBV6-5 and TRBJ2-1; 11 bases are shared with TRBD2. Sequenced material: PBMCs. CDR3: CASSYLTSGRYEQFF. The CDR3 bases are TGTGCCAGCAGTTACCTAACTAGCGGGAGATATGAGCAGTTCTTC.